This T cell receptor (beta chain) was recorded in a study of T cells in Graves' hyperthyroidism and ophthalmopathy. About the study: Peripheral blood samples were taken at initial diagnosis, prior to any treatment. Study-level findings and limits: Classification by a 13 V-J model distinguished ophthalmopathy from stable hyperthyroidism. Researchers found most expanded thyroid clonotypes above 0.001 in blood as well.

As regards this clonotype: Its specificity is unknown.

This CDR3 is 15 amino acids long. V lost 4 bases and J lost 4, with 13 bases in between. Used for diagnoses were clinical symptoms, serum thyroxine and TRAb, thyroid ultrasound and orbital computed tomography. Researchers amplified the TCR beta CDR3 regions from RNA transcripts. A set of HTBI primers served as the primers for a first-round RT-PCR of the TCR CDR3. TCRdb fed the multiplex PCR reads into MiXCR, producing one record per CDR3 protein. The table shows fewer than 400,000 distinct CDR3 sequences, with 20% to 25% occurring only once. The rearrangement uses TRBV12-3 or TRBV12-4 and TRBJ2-2; either TRBD1 or TRBD2 may fit D (5 bases each). The specimen was blood. The sequence derives from a man aged 45-60 years with Graves' hyperthyroidism. For the CDR3, the DNA is TGTGCCAGCAGTTACGGGGACGATCTCACCGGGGAGCTGTTTTTT. Protein sequence: CASSYGDDLTGELFF.